Listed below are T cell receptor beta chains from one sample, sequenced in a study of response to subunit inactivated influenza vaccine. TCRdb ran MiXCR on the RT-PCR reads and lists one entry per CDR3 protein. The top ten clones hold approximately 13% of a sample with 560,000 or so distinct CDR3 sequences, 6.5% to 8% of them seen once. This specimen was PBMCs from blood, taken less than 30 months after vaccination. The receptors were sampled from a man between 50 and 75 years old who received an inactivated influenza vaccine. The conserved cysteine and the conserved F or W are not part of the CDR3 here. The order of the fields is V gene, D gene, J gene, CDR3 protein. A D gene is named only where the DNA matches it firmly.

V gene: TRBV4-1
D gene: NA
J gene: TRBJ1-5
CDR3 protein: ASSPNRASQPQH

V gene: TRBV5-6
D gene: TRBD1
J gene: TRBJ2-1
CDR3 protein: ASSLTGTGAFYEQF

V gene: TRBV6-2/TRBV6-3
D gene: NA
J gene: TRBJ2-5
CDR3 protein: ASSFFGTVQETQY

V gene: TRBV7-2
D gene: TRBD1
J gene: TRBJ2-5
CDR3 protein: ASSAGTGVWETQY

V gene: TRBV20-1
D gene: TRBD2
J gene: TRBJ2-5
CDR3 protein: SASGAQETQY

V gene: TRBV6-7
D gene: NA
J gene: TRBJ2-3
CDR3 protein: ASRDGSEDTQY

V gene: TRBV5-1
D gene: NA
J gene: TRBJ1-1
CDR3 protein: ASSPNGDTEAF

V gene: TRBV2
D gene: TRBD2
J gene: TRBJ2-1
CDR3 protein: ASAGESYNEQF

V gene: TRBV12-3/TRBV12-4
D gene: TRBD2
J gene: TRBJ2-3
CDR3 protein: ASSDSGGIDTDTQY

V gene: TRBV20-1
D gene: NA
J gene: TRBJ1-2
CDR3 protein: SASLSSAVHGYT

V gene: TRBV7-2
D gene: NA
J gene: TRBJ1-1
CDR3 protein: ASGPYRAEAF

V gene: TRBV7-2
D gene: NA
J gene: TRBJ1-1
CDR3 protein: ASSLIVDTEAF

V gene: TRBV3-1
D gene: TRBD1
J gene: TRBJ1-1
CDR3 protein: ASSPRDRAGTEAF

V gene: TRBV27
D gene: NA
J gene: TRBJ2-7
CDR3 protein: ASSLLLAGIPYEQY

V gene: TRBV12-3/TRBV12-4
D gene: TRBD1
J gene: TRBJ1-5
CDR3 protein: ASRAGQANQPQH

V gene: TRBV4-3
D gene: NA
J gene: TRBJ2-3
CDR3 protein: ASSQGPGDTQY

V gene: TRBV3-1
D gene: NA
J gene: TRBJ2-1
CDR3 protein: ASSPASRRQF

V gene: TRBV5-1
D gene: TRBD1
J gene: TRBJ1-1
CDR3 protein: ASSSQQGRNTEAF

V gene: TRBV7-8
D gene: NA
J gene: TRBJ2-5
CDR3 protein: ASSPRRFGETQY

V gene: TRBV4-3
D gene: NA
J gene: TRBJ2-3
CDR3 protein: ASSQGAGILIGTDTQY

V gene: TRBV5-5
D gene: NA
J gene: TRBJ2-2
CDR3 protein: ASSFRPRGSGTGELF

V gene: TRBV7-2
D gene: TRBD1
J gene: TRBJ2-2
CDR3 protein: ASSLEPGGGGELF

V gene: TRBV28
D gene: TRBD2
J gene: TRBJ2-2
CDR3 protein: ASSPWGSGNTGELF

V gene: TRBV6-1
D gene: NA
J gene: TRBJ2-2
CDR3 protein: ASSRDLGRVELF

V gene: TRBV12-3/TRBV12-4
D gene: TRBD1
J gene: TRBJ1-4
CDR3 protein: ASSPTGGDEKLF

V gene: TRBV2
D gene: NA
J gene: TRBJ2-5
CDR3 protein: ASSNQAAQETQY

V gene: TRBV5-1
D gene: NA
J gene: TRBJ2-1
CDR3 protein: ASSFERGEQF

V gene: TRBV7-2
D gene: NA
J gene: TRBJ2-5
CDR3 protein: ASSLLTAVGTQY

V gene: TRBV20-1
D gene: NA
J gene: TRBJ2-1
CDR3 protein: SALGGGSNNEQF

V gene: TRBV25-1
D gene: NA
J gene: TRBJ2-1
CDR3 protein: ASSARGGAGSPQF